This is a list of T cell receptor beta chains from one sample in a study of T cell responses to AZD1222 COVID-19 vaccine. The protocol was immunoSEQ multiplex PCR, while the TCRdb copy is restricted to in-frame clones and leaves out a portion. In the table there are 200,000 or so clones, roughly 92% of which are singletons. This material consisted of peripheral blood, taken on day 0 of AZD1222 vaccination. The source is an adult in good health. Both conserved end residues are part of each CDR3. Fields, in order: CDR3 protein, CDR3 DNA, D gene, J gene, clone size, V gene. The D gene is left open where the match is weak. Clone size is shown for a subset of rows, as once, few, many or a class of expanded clone.

CASCRTGGGPGTDTQYF,TGTGCCAGCTGTCGCACTGGGGGAGGGCCCGGCACAGATACGCAGTATTTT,TRBD2,TRBJ2-3,NA,TRBV5-4
CASSFPGLSNQPQHF,TGTGCCAGCAGTTTTCCCGGACTTAGCAATCAGCCCCAGCATTTT,NA,TRBJ1-5,NA,TRBV28
CASSVVAGTTDTQYF,TGTGCCAGCAGCGTAGTAGCGGGGACTACAGATACGCAGTATTTT,TRBD2,TRBJ2-3,NA,TRBV9
CASSSRSGSETQYF,TGTGCCAGCAGTTCCCGTAGCGGGAGCGAGACCCAGTACTTC,TRBD2,TRBJ2-5,NA,TRBV6-5
CASSSRQGDWNTEAFF,TGTGCCAGCAGCTCCAGGCAGGGAGATTGGAACACTGAAGCTTTCTTT,NA,TRBJ1-1,NA,TRBV7-8
CASSQTGPANYGYTF,TGTGCCAGCAGCCAGACGGGACCTGCTAACTATGGCTACACCTTC,NA,TRBJ1-2,NA,TRBV3-1/TRBV3-2
CATYRTGGNTIYF,TGTGCCACCTACAGGACAGGCGGAAACACCATATATTTT,TRBD1,TRBJ1-3,NA,TRBV10-3
CASSPGSREKLFF,TGTGCCAGCAGCCCCGGCAGTCGGGAAAAACTGTTTTTT,NA,TRBJ1-4,NA,TRBV7-2
CASTRGNYGYTF,TGTGCCAGCACCCGGGGGAACTATGGCTACACCTTC,NA,TRBJ1-2,NA,TRBV9
CASGSGRPDSTGELFF,TGCGCCAGCGGTAGCGGGAGGCCCGATAGCACCGGGGAGCTGTTTTTT,TRBD2,TRBJ2-2,NA,TRBV5-1
CASSGGQGGYGYTF,TGTGCCAGTAGTGGGGGACAGGGGGGCTATGGCTACACCTTC,TRBD1,TRBJ1-2,NA,TRBV19
CASSIPGSEAFF,TGTGCCAGTAGTATCCCAGGGTCTGAAGCTTTCTTT,NA,TRBJ1-1,NA,TRBV19
CASSFSGNSPLHF,TGCGCCAGCAGCTTCTCAGGGAATTCACCCCTCCACTTT,NA,TRBJ1-6,NA,TRBV5-1
CASSNGQGVRETQYF,TGCGCCAGCAGCAACGGCCAGGGGGTTCGGGAGACCCAGTACTTC,TRBD1,TRBJ2-5,NA,TRBV5-1
CASKTKWYNEQFF,TGTGCCAGTAAAACTAAGTGGTACAATGAGCAGTTCTTC,NA,TRBJ2-1,NA,TRBV19
CASSMAREPQHF,TGTGCCAGTAGTATGGCCCGGGAGCCCCAGCATTTT,NA,TRBJ1-5,NA,TRBV19
CASGIRHARSEQFF,TGTGCCAGCGGTATACGCCACGCTAGATCGGAGCAGTTCTTC,NA,TRBJ2-1,once,TRBV5-8
CAWSVYDGELFF,TGTGCCTGGAGTGTTTACGACGGGGAGCTGTTTTTT,NA,TRBJ2-2,NA,TRBV30